A selection of T cell receptor beta chains follows, all from one sample in a study of blood T cell repertoires in COVID-19. TCRdb keeps only in-frame clones here, not all; method: immunoSEQ multiplex PCR. The repertoire includes roughly 300,000 clones, over 75% of them detected once, and about 8% sits in the top ten. Sequenced input: peripheral blood. The receptors shown here come from a woman between 50 and 59 years old who had recovered from COVID-19. CDR3s leave out the opening cysteine and the closing phenylalanine or tryptophan. The order of the fields is V gene, clone size, CDR3 protein. Clone size is given for some rows only: seen once, a few or many times, or a class if the clone is expanded.

v_call: TRBV5-4; clone_size: NA; cdr3_aa: ASSLVGGGGNEQF
v_call: TRBV29-1; clone_size: NA; cdr3_aa: SVAQPETGLSYNEQF
v_call: TRBV11-2; clone_size: NA; cdr3_aa: ASSPDRATEAF
v_call: TRBV6-5; clone_size: NA; cdr3_aa: ASLPVTSGANVLT
v_call: TRBV28; clone_size: NA; cdr3_aa: ASSWDFSTDTQY
v_call: TRBV9; clone_size: few; cdr3_aa: ASSVDGQPHNEQF
v_call: TRBV7-2; clone_size: NA; cdr3_aa: ASSLDGGRGPQH
v_call: TRBV28; clone_size: NA; cdr3_aa: ASTGDQGLIQPQH
v_call: TRBV3-1/TRBV3-2; clone_size: NA; cdr3_aa: ASSHQDRGGIDTQY
v_call: TRBV11-3; clone_size: NA; cdr3_aa: ASSWAPGETQY
v_call: TRBV20-1; clone_size: once; cdr3_aa: SARVDPTQY
v_call: TRBV14; clone_size: NA; cdr3_aa: ASSQGGGPTDTQY
v_call: TRBV18; clone_size: few; cdr3_aa: ASSRSGGRADEQY
v_call: TRBV28; clone_size: NA; cdr3_aa: ASSPTSLPYNEQF
v_call: TRBV2; clone_size: NA; cdr3_aa: ASSVQGASTEAF
v_call: TRBV5-1; clone_size: NA; cdr3_aa: ASSWGSGNQPQH
v_call: TRBV7-9; clone_size: NA; cdr3_aa: ASSSYRDLSYEQY
v_call: TRBV7-2; clone_size: NA; cdr3_aa: ASSFKTGGSTEAF
v_call: TRBV5-6; clone_size: few; cdr3_aa: ASSLGQGSNQPQH
v_call: TRBV7-2; clone_size: once; cdr3_aa: ASSLGPGGGASNQPQH
v_call: TRBV28; clone_size: NA; cdr3_aa: ASSFGTGPNQPQH
v_call: TRBV3-1/TRBV3-2; clone_size: NA; cdr3_aa: ASSQTGQGETQY
v_call: TRBV28; clone_size: NA; cdr3_aa: ASSFPAGETQY
v_call: TRBV5-1; clone_size: NA; cdr3_aa: ASSLGQVRETQY
v_call: TRBV5-6; clone_size: NA; cdr3_aa: ASSFGTGYYGYT
v_call: TRBV7-2; clone_size: NA; cdr3_aa: ASSFAASGYGYT
v_call: TRBV29-1; clone_size: NA; cdr3_aa: SGEMNYGYT
v_call: TRBV28; clone_size: NA; cdr3_aa: ASSLPLGRAYTGELF
v_call: TRBV4-2; clone_size: NA; cdr3_aa: ASSPGLVYNEQF
v_call: TRBV10-3; clone_size: once; cdr3_aa: ATTQRGLGETQY
v_call: TRBV2; clone_size: NA; cdr3_aa: ASKGQMNTEAF
v_call: TRBV6-6; clone_size: NA; cdr3_aa: ASKSAEAYEQY
v_call: TRBV6-2/TRBV6-3; clone_size: NA; cdr3_aa: ASSYSTGPGVQY
v_call: TRBV5-4; clone_size: once; cdr3_aa: ASSLGGSWGRNEKLF
v_call: TRBV9; clone_size: NA; cdr3_aa: ASSVGSSGAYNEQF
v_call: TRBV7-6; clone_size: NA; cdr3_aa: ASRPRQGASYNEQF
v_call: TRBV3-1/TRBV3-2; clone_size: NA; cdr3_aa: AAQGFTDTQY
v_call: TRBV2; clone_size: NA; cdr3_aa: ASSVGLAGVNEQF
v_call: TRBV10-1; clone_size: NA; cdr3_aa: ASSPKTGMGEQY
v_call: TRBV5-4; clone_size: NA; cdr3_aa: ASSPRPTYEQY